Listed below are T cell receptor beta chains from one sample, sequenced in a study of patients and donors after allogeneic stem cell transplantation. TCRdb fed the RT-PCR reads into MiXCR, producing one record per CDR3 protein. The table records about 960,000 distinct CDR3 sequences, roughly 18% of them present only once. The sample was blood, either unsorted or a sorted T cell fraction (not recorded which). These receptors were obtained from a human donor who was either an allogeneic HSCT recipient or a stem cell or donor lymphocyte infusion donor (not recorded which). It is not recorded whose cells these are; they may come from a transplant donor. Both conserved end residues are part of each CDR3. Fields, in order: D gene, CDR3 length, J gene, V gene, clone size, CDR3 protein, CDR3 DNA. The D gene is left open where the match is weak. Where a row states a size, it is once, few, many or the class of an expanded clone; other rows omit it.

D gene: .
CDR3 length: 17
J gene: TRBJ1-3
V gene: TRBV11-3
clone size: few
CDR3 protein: CASSLGGGRYSGNTIYF
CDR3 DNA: TGTGCCAGCAGCTTAGGTGGAGGACGCTACTCTGGAAACACCATATATTTT

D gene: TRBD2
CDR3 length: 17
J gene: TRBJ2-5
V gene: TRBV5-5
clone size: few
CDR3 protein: CASSLILSSGSGETQYF
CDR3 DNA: TGTGCCAGCAGCTTGATCTTGTCTAGCGGGAGTGGAGAGACCCAGTACTTC

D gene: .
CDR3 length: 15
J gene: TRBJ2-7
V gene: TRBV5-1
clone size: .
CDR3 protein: CASSFGLTDSYEQYF
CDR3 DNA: TGCGCCAGCAGCTTCGGACTCACAGACTCCTACGAGCAGTACTTC

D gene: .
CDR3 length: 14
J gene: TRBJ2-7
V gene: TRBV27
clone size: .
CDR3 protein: CASSPAHYSYEQSF
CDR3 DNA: TGTGCCAGCTCCCCGGCGCACTACTCCTACGAGCAGTCCTTC

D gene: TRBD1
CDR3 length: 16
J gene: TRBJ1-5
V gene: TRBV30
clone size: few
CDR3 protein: CAWNEDRGRGGQPQHF
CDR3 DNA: TGTGCCTGGAATGAAGACAGGGGAAGAGGGGGACAGCCCCAGCATTTT

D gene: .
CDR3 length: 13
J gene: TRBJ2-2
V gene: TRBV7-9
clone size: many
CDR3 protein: CASTRQLTGELFF
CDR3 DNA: TGTGCCAGCACCCGACAGCTCACCGGGGAGCTGTTTTTT

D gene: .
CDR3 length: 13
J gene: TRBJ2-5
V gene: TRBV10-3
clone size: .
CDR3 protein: CAISRSFQETQYF
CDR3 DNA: TGTGCCATCAGCCGGAGCTTCCAAGAGACCCAGTACTTC

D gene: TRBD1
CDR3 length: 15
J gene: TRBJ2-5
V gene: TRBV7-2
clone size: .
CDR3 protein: CASSLNRGRIETQYF
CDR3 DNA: TGTGCCAGCAGCTTAAACAGGGGGCGAATAGAGACCCAGTACTTC

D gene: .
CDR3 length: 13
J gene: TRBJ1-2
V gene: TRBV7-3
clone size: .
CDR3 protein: CASSLAASHGYTF
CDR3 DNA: TGTGCCAGCAGCTTAGCGGCAAGTCATGGCTACACCTTC

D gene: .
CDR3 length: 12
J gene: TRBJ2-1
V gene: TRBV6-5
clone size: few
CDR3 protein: CASSYAKGEQFF
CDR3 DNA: TGTGCCAGCAGTTACGCGAAGGGCGAGCAGTTCTTC

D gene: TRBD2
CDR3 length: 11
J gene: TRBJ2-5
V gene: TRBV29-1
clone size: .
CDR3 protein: CSVVISGPQYF
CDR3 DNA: TGCAGCGTTGTCATTAGCGGGCCCCAGTACTTC

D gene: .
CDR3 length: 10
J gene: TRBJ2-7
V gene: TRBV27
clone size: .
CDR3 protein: CASGVGKQYF
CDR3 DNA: TGTGCCAGCGGGGTGGGTAAGCAGTACTTC

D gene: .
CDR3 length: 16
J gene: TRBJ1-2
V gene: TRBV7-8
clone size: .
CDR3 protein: CASSVGRAPGFDGYTF
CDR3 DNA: TGTGCCAGCAGCGTGGGCAGGGCCCCGGGGTTTGATGGCTACACCTTC

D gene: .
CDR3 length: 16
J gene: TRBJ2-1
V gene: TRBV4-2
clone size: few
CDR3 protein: CASSQELRGRYNEQFF
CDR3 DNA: TGTGCCAGCAGCCAAGAACTACGGGGCCGATACAATGAGCAGTTCTTC

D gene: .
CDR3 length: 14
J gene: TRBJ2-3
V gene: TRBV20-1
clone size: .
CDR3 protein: CSAPGAGLTDTQYF
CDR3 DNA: TGCAGTGCGCCGGGGGCGGGGCTCACAGATACGCAGTATTTT

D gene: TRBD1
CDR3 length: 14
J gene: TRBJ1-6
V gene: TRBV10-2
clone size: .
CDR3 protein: CASSEGDRVSPLHF
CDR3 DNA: TGCGCCAGCAGTGAGGGCGACAGGGTTTCACCCCTCCACTTT

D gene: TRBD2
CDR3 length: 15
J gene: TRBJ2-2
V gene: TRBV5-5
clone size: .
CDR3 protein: CASKRGGGNTGELFF
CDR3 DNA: TGTGCCAGCAAGCGGGGCGGGGGGAACACCGGGGAGCTGTTTTTT

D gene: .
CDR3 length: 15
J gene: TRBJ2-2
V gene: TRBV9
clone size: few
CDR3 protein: CASSVATVNTGELFF
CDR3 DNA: TGTGCCAGCAGCGTAGCCACGGTGAACACCGGGGAGCTGTTTTTT

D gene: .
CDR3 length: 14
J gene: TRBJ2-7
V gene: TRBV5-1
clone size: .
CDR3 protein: CASSLDQAPYEQYF
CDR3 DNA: TGCGCCAGCAGCTTGGACCAGGCTCCCTACGAGCAGTACTTC

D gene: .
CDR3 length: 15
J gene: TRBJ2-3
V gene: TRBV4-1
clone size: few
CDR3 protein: CASSQVPGRTDTQYF
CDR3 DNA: TGCGCCAGCAGCCAAGTCCCAGGCCGCACAGATACGCAGTATTTT

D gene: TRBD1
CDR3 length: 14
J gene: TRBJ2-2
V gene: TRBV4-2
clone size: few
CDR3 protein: CASSGQGATGELFF
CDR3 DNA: TGTGCCAGCAGCGGACAGGGTGCCACCGGGGAGCTGTTTTTT

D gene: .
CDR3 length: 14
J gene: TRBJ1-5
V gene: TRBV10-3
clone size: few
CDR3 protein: CAISGGELHQPQHF
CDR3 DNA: TGTGCCATCAGTGGCGGGGAGCTACATCAGCCCCAGCATTTT

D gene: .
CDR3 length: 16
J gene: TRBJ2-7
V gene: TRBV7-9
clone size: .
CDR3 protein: CASSLIDPGPYYEQYF
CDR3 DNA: TGTGCCAGCAGCTTAATTGATCCGGGACCGTACTACGAGCAGTACTTC

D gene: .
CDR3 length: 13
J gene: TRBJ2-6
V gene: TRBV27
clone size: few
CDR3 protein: CASSPDRANVLTF
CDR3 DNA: TGTGCCAGCAGTCCGGACAGGGCCAACGTCCTGACTTTC

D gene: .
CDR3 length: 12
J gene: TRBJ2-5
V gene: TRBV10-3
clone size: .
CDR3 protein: CAISELRETQYF
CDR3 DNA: TGTGCCATCAGTGAGCTTCGGGAGACCCAGTACTTC

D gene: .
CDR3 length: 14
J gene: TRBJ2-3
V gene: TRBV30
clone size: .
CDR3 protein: CAWSRASSTDTQYF
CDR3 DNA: TGTGCCTGGAGTCGAGCTAGCAGCACAGATACGCAGTATTTT

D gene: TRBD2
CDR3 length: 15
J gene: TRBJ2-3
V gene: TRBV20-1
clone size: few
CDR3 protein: CSASILAGGTDTQYF
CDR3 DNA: TGCAGTGCTAGCATCTTAGCGGGAGGCACAGATACGCAGTATTTT

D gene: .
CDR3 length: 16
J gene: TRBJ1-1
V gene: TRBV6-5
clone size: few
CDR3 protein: CASSYGVGLMNTEAFF
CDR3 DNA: TGTGCCAGCAGTTACGGTGTCGGACTTATGAACACTGAAGCTTTCTTT

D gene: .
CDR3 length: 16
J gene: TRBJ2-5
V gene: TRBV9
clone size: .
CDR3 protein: CASSTPAPGVGETQYF
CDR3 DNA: TGTGCCAGCAGCACCCCGGCCCCGGGAGTGGGTGAGACCCAGTACTTC

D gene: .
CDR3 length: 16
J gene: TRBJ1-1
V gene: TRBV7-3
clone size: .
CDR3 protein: CASSLSRPPMNTEAFF
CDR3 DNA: TGTGCCAGCAGCTTATCCAGGCCGCCCATGAACACTGAAGCTTTCTTT

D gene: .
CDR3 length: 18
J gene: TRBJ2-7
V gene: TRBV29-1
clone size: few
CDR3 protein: CSVEGHRDHKLSSYEQYF
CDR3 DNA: TGCAGCGTTGAAGGACACCGGGACCATAAATTGAGCTCCTACGAGCAGTACTTC

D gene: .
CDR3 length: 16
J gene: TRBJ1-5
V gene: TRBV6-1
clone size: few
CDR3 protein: CASSPKTRSVNQPQHF
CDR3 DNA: TGTGCCAGCAGCCCGAAGACCAGGTCTGTCAATCAGCCCCAGCATTTT

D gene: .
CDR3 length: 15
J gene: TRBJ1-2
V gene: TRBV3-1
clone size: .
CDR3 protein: CASSLSTVGMVGYTF
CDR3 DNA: TGTGCCAGCAGCCTCTCCACCGTGGGCATGGTTGGCTACACCTTC

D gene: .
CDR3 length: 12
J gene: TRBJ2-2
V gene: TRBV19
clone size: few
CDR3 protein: CATNGPTGELFF
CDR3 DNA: TGTGCCACTAACGGTCCCACCGGGGAGCTGTTTTTT

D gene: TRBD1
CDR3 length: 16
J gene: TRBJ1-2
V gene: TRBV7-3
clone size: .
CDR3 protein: CASSPASGQGVYGYTF
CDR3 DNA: TGTGCCAGCAGCCCAGCCTCGGGACAGGGGGTCTATGGCTACACCTTC

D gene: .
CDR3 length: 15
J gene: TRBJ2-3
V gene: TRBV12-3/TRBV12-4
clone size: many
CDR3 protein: CASSLGAGATDTQYF
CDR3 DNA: TGTGCCAGCAGTTTGGGGGCAGGGGCTACAGATACGCAGTATTTT

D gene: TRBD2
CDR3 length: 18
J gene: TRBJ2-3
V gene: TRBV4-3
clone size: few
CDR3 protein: CASSQDRTGGGFTDTQYF
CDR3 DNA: TGCGCCAGCAGCCAAGATCGTACGGGGGGGGGATTCACAGATACGCAGTATTTT

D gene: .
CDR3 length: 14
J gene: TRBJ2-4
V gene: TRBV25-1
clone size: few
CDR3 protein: CASSAGTEANIQYF
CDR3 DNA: TGTGCCAGCAGTGCGGGGACCGAAGCAAACATTCAGTACTTC

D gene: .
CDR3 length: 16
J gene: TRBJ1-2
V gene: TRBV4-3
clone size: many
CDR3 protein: CASSQTAGGLSGGYTF
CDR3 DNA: TGCGCCAGCAGCCAAACGGCAGGAGGGTTATCGGGCGGCTACACCTTC

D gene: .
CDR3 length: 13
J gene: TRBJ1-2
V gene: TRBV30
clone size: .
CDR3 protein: CAWSPELSGGYTF
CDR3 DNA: TGTGCCTGGAGCCCTGAACTCTCGGGTGGCTACACCTTC

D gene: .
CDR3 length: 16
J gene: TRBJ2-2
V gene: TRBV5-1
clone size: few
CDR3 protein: CASSLASGANTGELFF
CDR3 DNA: TGCGCCAGCAGCTTGGCCAGTGGGGCGAACACCGGGGAGCTGTTTTTT

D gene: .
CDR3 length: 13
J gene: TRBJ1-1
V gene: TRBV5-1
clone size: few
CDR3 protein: CASTSRRGVAAFF
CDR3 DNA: TGCGCCAGCACCAGTCGGCGGGGGGTTGCGGCTTTCTTT

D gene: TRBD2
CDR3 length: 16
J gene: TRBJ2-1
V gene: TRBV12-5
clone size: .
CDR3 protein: CASGLVISGRANEQFF
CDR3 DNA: TGTGCTAGTGGTTTGGTTATTAGCGGGAGGGCCAATGAGCAGTTCTTC

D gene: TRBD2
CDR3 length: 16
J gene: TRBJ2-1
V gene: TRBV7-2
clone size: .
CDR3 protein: CASSRSGLAFYNEQFF
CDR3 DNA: TGTGCCAGCAGCCGGAGCGGACTAGCGTTCTACAATGAGCAGTTCTTC

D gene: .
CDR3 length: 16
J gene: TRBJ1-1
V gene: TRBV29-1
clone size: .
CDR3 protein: CSVAERWGGSHTEAFF
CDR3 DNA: TGCAGCGTTGCCGAGAGGTGGGGGGGGAGTCACACTGAAGCTTTCTTT

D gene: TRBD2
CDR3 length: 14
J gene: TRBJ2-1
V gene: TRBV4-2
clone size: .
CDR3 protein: CASSAGVGGNEQFF
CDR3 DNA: TGTGCCAGCAGCGCGGGAGTCGGGGGCAATGAGCAGTTCTTC

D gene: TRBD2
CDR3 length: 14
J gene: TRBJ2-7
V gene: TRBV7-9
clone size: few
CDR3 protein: CASSLAASGYEQYF
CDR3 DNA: TGTGCCAGCAGCTTAGCGGCTAGCGGCTACGAGCAGTACTTC

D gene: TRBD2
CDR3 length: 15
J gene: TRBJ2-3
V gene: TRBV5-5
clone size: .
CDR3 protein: CASSLTSGRGDTQYF
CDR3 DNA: TGTGCCAGCAGCTTGACTAGCGGGAGGGGAGATACGCAGTATTTT

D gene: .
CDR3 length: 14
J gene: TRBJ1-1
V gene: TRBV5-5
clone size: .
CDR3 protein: CASGPPAGGRVAFF
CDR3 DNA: TGTGCCAGCGGTCCTCCCGCGGGAGGACGTGTCGCTTTCTTT

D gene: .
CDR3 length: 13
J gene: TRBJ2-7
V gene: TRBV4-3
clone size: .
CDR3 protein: CASSQELSYEQYF
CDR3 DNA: TGCGCCAGCAGCCAAGAGCTGAGCTACGAGCAGTACTTC

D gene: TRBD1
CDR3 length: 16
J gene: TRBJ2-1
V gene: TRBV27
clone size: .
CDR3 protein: CASSQSGQLSYNEQFF
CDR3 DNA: TGTGCCAGCAGTCAATCGGGACAGCTCTCCTACAATGAGCAGTTCTTC